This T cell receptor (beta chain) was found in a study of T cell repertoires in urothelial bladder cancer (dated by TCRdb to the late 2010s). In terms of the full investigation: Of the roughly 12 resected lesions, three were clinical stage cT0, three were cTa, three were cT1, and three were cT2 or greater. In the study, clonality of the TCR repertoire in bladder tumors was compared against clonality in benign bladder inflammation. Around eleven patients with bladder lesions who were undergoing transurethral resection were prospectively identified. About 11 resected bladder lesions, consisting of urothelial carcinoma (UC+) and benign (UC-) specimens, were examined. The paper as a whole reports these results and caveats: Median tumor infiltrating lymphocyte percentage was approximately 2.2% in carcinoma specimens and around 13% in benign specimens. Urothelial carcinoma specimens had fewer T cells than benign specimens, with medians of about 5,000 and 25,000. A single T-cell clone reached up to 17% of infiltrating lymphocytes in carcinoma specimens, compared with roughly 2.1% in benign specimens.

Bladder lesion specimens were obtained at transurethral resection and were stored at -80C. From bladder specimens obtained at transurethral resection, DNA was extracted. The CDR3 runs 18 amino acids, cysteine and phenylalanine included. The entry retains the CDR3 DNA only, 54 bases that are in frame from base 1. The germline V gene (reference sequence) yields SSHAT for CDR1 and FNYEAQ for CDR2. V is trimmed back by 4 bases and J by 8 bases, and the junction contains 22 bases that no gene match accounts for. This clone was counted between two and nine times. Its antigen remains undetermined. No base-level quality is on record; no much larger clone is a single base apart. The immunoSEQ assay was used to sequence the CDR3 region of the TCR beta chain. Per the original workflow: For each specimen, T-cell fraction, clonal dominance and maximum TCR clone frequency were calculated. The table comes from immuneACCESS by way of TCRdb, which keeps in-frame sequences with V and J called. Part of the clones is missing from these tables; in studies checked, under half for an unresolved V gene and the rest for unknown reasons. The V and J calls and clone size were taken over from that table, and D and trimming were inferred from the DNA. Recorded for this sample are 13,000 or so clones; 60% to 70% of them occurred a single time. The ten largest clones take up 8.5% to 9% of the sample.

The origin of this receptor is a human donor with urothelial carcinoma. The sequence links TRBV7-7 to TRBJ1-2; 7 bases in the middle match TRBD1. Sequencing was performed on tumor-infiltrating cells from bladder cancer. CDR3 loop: CASSSHPGQPYRSFGYTF. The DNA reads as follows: TGTGCCAGCAGCTCGCATCCGGGACAGCCATATCGTTCCTTCGGCTACACCTTC.